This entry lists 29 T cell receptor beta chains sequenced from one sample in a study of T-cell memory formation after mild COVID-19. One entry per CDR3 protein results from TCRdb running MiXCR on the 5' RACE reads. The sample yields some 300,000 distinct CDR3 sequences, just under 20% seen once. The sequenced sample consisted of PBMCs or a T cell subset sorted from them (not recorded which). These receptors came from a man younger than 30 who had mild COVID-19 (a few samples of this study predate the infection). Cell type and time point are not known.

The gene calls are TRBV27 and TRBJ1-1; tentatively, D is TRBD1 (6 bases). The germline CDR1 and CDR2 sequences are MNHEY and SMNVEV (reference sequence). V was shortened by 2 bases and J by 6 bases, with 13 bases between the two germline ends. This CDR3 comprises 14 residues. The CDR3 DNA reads TGTGCCAGCAGTTTAGATGCAAGGGGGGCTGAAGCTTTCTTT. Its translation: CASSLDARGAEAFF.

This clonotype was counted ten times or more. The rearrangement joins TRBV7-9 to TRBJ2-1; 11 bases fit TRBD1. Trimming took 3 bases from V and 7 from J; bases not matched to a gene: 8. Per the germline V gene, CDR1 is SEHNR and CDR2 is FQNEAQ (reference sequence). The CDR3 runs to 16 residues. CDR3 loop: CASSFRGQGAQNEQFF. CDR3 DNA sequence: TGTGCCAGCAGCTTCCGAGGACAGGGGGCTCAGAATGAGCAGTTCTTC.

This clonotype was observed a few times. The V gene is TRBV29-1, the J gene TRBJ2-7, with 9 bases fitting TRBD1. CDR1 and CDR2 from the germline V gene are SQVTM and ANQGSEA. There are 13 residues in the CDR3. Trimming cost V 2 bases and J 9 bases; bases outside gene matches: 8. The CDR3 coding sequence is TGCAGCGTTGAATCCGGGACAGGGTTGCGGCAGTACTTC. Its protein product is CSVESGTGLRQYF.

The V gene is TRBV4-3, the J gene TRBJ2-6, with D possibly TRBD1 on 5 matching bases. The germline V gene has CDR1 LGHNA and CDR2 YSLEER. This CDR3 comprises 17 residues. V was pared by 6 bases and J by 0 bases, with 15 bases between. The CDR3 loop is CASSPYFDSSGANVLTF. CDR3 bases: TGCGCCAGCAGTCCCTACTTTGACAGCTCTGGGGCCAACGTCCTGACTTTC.

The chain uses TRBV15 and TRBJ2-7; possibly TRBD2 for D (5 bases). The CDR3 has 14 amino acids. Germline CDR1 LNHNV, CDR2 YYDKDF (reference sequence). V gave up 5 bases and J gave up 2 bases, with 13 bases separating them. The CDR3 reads CATSRIEGPYEQYF. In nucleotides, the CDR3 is TGTGCCACCAGCCGGATTGAGGGCCCCTACGAGCAGTACTTC.

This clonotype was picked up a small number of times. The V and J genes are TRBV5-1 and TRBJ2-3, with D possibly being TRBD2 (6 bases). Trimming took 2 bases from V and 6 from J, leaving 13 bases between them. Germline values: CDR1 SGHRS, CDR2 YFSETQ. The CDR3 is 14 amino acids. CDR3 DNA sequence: TGCGCCAGCAGCTTCGGCCCTGCGGGGGATACGCAGTATTTT. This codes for CASSFGPAGDTQYF.

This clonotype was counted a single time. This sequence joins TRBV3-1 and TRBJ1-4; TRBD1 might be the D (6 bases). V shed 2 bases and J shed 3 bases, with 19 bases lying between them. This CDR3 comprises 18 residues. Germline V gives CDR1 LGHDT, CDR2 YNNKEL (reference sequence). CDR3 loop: CASSQFQTGWAANEKLFF. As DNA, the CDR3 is TGTGCCAGCAGCCAATTTCAGACAGGTTGGGCGGCTAATGAAAAACTGTTTTTT. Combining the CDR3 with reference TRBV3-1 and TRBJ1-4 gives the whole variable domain DTAVSQTPKYLVTQMGNDKSIKCEQNLGHDTMYWYKQDSKKFLKIMFSYNNKELIINETVPNRFSPKSPDKAHLNLHINSLELGDSAVYFCASSQFQTGWAANEKLFFGSGTQLSVL.

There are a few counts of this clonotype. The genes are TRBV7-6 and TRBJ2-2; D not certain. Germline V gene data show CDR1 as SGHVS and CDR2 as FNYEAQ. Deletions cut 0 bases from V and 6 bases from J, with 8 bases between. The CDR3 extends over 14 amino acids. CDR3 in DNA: TGTGCCAGCAGCTTAGCAGGGAATGCCGGGGAGCTGTTTTTT. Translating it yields CASSLAGNAGELFF.

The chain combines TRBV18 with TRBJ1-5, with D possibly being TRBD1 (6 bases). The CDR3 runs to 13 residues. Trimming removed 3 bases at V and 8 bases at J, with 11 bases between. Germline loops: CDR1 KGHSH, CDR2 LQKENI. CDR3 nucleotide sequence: TGTGCCAGCTCACCCCCAGGGGCAGAGCCCCAGCATTTT. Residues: CASSPPGAEPQHF.

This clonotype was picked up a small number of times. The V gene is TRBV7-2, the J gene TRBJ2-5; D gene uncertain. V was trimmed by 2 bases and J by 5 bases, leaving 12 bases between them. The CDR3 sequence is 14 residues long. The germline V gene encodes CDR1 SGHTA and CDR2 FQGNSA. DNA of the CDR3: TGTGCCAGCAGCTTATCCTGGGCCTCGGAGACCCAGTACTTC. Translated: CASSLSWASETQYF.

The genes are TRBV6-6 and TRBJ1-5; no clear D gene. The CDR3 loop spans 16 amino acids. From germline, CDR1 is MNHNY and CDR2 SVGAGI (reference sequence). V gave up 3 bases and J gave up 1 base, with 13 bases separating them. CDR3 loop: CASSYKVAASNQPQHF. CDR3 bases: TGTGCCAGCAGTTATAAAGTCGCGGCGAGCAATCAGCCCCAGCATTTT.

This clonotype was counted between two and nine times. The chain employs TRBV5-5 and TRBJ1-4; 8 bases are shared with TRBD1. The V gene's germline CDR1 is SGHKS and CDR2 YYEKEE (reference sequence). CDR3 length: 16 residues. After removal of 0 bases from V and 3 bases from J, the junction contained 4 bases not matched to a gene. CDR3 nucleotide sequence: TGTGCCAGCAGCTTGGGCAGGGGGCTGGCTAATGAAAAACTGTTTTTT. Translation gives CASSLGRGLANEKLFF.

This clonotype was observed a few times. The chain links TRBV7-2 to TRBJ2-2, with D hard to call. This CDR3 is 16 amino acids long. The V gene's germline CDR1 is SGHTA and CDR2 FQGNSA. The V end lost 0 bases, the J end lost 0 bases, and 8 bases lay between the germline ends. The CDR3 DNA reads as TGTGCCAGCAGCTTAGCGCTCCACCCGAACACCGGGGAGCTGTTTTTT. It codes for CASSLALHPNTGELFF.

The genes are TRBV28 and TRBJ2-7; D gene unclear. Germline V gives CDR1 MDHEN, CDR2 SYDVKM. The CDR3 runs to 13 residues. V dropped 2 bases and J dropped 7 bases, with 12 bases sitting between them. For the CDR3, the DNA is TGTGCCAGCAGTTTAGGAACGCTCGGTGAGCAGTACGTC. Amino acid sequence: CASSLGTLGEQYV.

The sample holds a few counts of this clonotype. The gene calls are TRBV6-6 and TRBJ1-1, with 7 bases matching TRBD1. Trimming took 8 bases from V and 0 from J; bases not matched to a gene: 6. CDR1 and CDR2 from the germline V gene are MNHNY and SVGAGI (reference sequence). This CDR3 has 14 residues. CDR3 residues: CASDRQGLNTEAFF. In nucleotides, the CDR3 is TGTGCCAGCGATCGACAGGGTTTGAACACTGAAGCTTTCTTT.

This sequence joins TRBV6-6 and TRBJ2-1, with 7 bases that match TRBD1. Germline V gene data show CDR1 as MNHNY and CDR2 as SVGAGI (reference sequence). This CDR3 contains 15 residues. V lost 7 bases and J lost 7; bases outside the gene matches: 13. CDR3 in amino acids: CASTPWAGTENEQFF. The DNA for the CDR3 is TGTGCCAGCACCCCGTGGGCCGGGACAGAAAATGAGCAGTTCTTC.

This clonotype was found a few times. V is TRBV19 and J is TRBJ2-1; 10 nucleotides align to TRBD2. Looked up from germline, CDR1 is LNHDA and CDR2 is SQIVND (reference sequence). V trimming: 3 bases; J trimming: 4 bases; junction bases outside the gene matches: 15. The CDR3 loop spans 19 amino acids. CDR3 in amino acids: CASSIHALAGAKRYNEQFF. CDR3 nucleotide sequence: TGTGCCAGTAGTATCCACGCCCTAGCGGGGGCCAAAAGATACAATGAGCAGTTCTTC.

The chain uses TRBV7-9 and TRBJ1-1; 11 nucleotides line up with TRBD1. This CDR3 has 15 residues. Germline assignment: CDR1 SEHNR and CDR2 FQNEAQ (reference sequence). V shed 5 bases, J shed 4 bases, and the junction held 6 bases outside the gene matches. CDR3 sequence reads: CASSQPGQGGTEAFF. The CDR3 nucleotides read TGTGCCAGCAGCCAGCCGGGACAGGGGGGCACTGAAGCTTTCTTT.

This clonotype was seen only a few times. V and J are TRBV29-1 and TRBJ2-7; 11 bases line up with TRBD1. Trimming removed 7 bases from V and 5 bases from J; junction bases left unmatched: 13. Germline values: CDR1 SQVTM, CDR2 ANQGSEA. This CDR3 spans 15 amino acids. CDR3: CSDPPPGQGDDEQYF. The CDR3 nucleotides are TGCAGCGATCCCCCACCGGGACAGGGGGATGACGAGCAGTACTTC.

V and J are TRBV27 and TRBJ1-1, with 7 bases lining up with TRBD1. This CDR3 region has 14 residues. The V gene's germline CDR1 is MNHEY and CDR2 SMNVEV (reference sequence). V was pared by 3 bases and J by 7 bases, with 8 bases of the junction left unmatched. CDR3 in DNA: TGTGCCAGCAGTTTCTCACAGGGGAACCGTGAAGCTTTCTTT. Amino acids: CASSFSQGNREAFF.

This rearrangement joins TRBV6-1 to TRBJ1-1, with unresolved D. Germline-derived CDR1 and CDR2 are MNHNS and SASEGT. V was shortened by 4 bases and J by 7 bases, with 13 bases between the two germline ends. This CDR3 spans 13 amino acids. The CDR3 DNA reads TGTGCCAGCAGTGTTTTCTCGGTGTATGAAGCTTTCTTT. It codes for CASSVFSVYEAFF.

CDR3 sequence: CASSPRWTGGGETQYF. DNA for the CDR3: TGTGCCAGCAGCCCCAGGTGGACAGGGGGCGGAGAGACCCAGTACTTC. The chain employs TRBV7-2 and TRBJ2-5; 11 positions match TRBD1. The CDR3 length is 16 residues. Germline lookup yields CDR1 SGHTA and CDR2 FQGNSA. V lost 5 bases, J lost 4 bases, and 9 bases stayed unmatched.

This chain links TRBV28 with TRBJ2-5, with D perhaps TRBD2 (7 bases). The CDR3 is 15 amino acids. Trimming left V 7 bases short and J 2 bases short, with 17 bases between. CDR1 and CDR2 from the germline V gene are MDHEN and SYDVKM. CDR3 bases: TGTGCCAGCACCATAGGGGGGGCTTTTCAAGAGACCCAGTACTTC. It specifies CASTIGGAFQETQYF.

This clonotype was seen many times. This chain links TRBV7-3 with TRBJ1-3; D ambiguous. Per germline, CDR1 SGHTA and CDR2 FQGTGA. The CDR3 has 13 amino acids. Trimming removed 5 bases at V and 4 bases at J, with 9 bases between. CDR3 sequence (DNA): TGTGCCAGCAGCCGGAGGGTGGGAAACACCATATATTTT. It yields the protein CASSRRVGNTIYF.

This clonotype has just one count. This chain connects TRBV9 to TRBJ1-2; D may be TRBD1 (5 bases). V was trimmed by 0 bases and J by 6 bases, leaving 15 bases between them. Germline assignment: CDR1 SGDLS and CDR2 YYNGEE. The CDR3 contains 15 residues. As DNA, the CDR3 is TGTGCCAGCAGCGTAGGGGGGTCTCGGCCGAATGGCTACACCTTC. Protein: CASSVGGSRPNGYTF.

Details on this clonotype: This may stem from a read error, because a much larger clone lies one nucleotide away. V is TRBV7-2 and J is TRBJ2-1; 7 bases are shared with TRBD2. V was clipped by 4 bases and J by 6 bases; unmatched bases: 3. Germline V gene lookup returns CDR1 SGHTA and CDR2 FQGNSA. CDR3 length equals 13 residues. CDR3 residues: CASSSGTTNEQFF. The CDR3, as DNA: TGTGCCAGCAGCTCCGGGACTACCAATGAGCAGTTCTTC.

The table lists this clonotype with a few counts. CDR3 sequence reads: CASSEGHTGELFF. CDR3 nucleotide sequence: TGTGCCAGCAGTGAAGGACACACCGGGGAGCTGTTTTTT. The chain uses TRBV2 and TRBJ2-2, with D uncertain. V was trimmed by 1 base and J by 3 bases, leaving 3 bases between them. Germline V CDR1 and CDR2: SNHLY, FYNNEI. The CDR3 runs to 13 residues.

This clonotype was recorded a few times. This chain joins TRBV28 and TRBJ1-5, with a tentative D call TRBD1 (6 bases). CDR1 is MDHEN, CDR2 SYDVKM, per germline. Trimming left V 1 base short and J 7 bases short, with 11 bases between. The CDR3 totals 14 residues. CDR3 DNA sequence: TGTGCCAGCAGTTTATCAGGGGTCTGGCAGCCCCAGCATTTT. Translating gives CASSLSGVWQPQHF. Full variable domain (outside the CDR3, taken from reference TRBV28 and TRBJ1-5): DVKVTQSSRYLVKRTGEKVFLECVQDMDHENMFWYRQDPGLGLRLIYFSYDVKMKEKGDIPEGYSVSREKKERFSLILESASTNQTSMYLCASSLSGVWQPQHFGDGTRLSIL.

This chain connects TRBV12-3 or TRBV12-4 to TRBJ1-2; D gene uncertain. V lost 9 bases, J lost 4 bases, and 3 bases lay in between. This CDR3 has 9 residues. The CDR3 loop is CASTYGYTF. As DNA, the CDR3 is TGTGCCAGTACCTATGGCTACACCTTC.